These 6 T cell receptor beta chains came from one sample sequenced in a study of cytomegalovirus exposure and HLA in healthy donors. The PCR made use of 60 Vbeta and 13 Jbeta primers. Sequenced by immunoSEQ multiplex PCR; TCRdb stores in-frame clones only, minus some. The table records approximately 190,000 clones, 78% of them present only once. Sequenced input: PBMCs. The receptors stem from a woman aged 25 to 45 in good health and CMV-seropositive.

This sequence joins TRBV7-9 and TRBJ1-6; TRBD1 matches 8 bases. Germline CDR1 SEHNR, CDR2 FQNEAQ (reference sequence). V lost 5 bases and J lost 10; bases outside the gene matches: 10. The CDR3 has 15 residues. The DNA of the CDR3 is TGTGCCAGCAGCACAGGACAGGGAGGAGAGTCACCCCTCCACTTT. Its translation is CASSTGQGGESPLHF.

CDR3 sequence reads: CASSLRTPGYNEQFF. Written as DNA, the CDR3 is TGTGCCAGCAGCTTAAGGACCCCAGGGTACAATGAGCAGTTCTTC. This rearrangement joins TRBV13 to TRBJ2-1; perhaps TRBD1 as D (5 bases). The germline V gene has CDR1 PRHDT and CDR2 FYEKMQ (reference sequence). V was pared by 2 bases and J by 4 bases, with 12 bases between. The CDR3 is 15 amino acids.

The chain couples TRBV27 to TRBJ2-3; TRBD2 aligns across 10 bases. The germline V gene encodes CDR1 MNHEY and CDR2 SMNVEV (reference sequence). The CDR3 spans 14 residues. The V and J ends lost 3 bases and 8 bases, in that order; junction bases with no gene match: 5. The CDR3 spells CASSFLAGVATQYF. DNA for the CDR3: TGTGCCAGCAGTTTTCTAGCGGGAGTCGCTACGCAGTATTTT.

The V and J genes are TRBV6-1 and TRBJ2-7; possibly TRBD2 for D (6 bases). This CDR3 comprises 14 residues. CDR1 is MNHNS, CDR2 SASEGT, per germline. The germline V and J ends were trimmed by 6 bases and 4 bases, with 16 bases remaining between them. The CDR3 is CASRRDHRLYEQYF. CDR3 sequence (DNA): TGTGCCAGCAGGCGGGACCACAGACTATACGAGCAGTACTTC.

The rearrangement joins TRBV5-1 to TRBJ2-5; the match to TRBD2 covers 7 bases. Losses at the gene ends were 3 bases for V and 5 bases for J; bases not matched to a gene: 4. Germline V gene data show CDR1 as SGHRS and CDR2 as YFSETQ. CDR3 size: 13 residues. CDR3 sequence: CASSSSGEETQYF. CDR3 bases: TGCGCCAGCAGCTCGAGCGGGGAGGAGACCCAGTACTTC.

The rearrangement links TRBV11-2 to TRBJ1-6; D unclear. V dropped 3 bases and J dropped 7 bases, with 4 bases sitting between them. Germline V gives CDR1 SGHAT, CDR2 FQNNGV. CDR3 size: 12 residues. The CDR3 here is CASSLGNSPLHF. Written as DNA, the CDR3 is TGTGCCAGCAGCTTGGGCAATTCACCCCTCCACTTT.